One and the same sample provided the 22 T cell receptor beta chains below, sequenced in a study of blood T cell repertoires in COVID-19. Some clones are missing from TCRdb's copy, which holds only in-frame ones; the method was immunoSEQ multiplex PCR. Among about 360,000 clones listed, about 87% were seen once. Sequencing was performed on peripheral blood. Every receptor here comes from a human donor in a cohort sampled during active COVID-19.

CDR3 in amino acids: CASSQGRGDTEAFF. DNA for the CDR3: TGTGCCAGCAGCCAGGGCAGGGGGGACACTGAAGCTTTCTTT. V usage is TRBV3-1 (or the pseudogene TRBV3-2) and J usage is TRBJ1-1; TRBD1 matches 7 bases. The CDR3 runs 14 residues. Germline CDR1 LGHDT, CDR2 YNNKEL (reference sequence). After removal of 3 bases from V and 3 bases from J, the junction contained 4 bases not matched to a gene.

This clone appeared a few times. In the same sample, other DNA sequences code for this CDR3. CDR3 protein: CASSPWTGGADTQYF. The CDR3 nucleotides read TGTGCCAGCAGTCCCTGGACAGGGGGCGCAGATACGCAGTATTTT. J is TRBJ2-3 and V is TRBV6-5; 11 nucleotides match TRBD1. This CDR3 region has 15 residues. Germline trimming cut 5 bases from V and 4 bases from J; bases unmatched to any gene: 5. Germline lookup yields CDR1 MNHEY and CDR2 SVGAGI.

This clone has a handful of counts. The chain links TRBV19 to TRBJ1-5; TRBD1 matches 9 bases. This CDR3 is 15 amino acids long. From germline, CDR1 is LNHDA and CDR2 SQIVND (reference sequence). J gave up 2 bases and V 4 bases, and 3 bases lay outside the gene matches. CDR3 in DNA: TGTGCCAGTAGTAGGGACAGGGAGGGCAATCAGCCCCAGCATTTT. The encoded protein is CASSRDREGNQPQHF. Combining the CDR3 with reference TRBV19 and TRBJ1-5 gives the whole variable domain DGGITQSPKYLFRKEGQNVTLSCEQNLNHDAMYWYRQDPGQGLRLIYYSQIVNDFQKGDIAEGYSVSREKKESFPLTVTSAQKNPTAFYLCASSRDREGNQPQHFGDGTRLSIL.

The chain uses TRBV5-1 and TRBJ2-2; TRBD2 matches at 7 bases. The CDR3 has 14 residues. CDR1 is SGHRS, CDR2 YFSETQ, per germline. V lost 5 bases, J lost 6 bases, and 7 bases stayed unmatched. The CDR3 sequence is CASRFTSDAGELFF. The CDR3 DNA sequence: TGCGCCAGCAGATTCACTAGCGATGCCGGGGAGCTGTTTTTT.

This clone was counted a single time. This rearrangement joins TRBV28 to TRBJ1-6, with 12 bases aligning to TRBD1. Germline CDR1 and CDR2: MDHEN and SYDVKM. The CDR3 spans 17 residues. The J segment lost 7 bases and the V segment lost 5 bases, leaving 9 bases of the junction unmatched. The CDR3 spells CASSTTGTGGPNSPLHF. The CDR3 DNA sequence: TGTGCCAGCAGTACCACCGGGACAGGGGGCCCAAATTCACCCCTCCACTTT.

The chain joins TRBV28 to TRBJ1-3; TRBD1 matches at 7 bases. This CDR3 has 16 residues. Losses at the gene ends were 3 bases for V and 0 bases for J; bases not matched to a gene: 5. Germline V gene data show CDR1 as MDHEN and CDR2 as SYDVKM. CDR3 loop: CASSLAGGLSGNTIYF. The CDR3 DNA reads TGTGCCAGCAGTTTGGCAGGGGGACTCTCTGGAAACACCATATATTTT. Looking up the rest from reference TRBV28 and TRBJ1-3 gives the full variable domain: DVKVTQSSRYLVKRTGEKVFLECVQDMDHENMFWYRQDPGLGLRLIYFSYDVKMKEKGDIPEGYSVSREKKERFSLILESASTNQTSMYLCASSLAGGLSGNTIYFGEGSWLTVV.

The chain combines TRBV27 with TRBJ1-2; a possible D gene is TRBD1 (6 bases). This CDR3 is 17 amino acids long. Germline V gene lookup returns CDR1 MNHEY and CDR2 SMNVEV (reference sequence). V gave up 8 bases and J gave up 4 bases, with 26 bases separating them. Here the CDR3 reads CASAPQGIGQLGYGYTF. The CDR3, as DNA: TGTGCCAGCGCCCCCCAGGGCATCGGACAGCTAGGCTATGGCTACACCTTC.

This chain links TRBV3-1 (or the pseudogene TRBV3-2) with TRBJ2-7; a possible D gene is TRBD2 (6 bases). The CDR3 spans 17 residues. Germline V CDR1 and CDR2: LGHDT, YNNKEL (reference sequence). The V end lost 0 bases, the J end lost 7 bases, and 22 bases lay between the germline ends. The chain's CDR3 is CASSQDQAGLAYSEQYF. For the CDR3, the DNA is TGTGCCAGCAGCCAAGATCAGGCGGGGTTGGCGTACTCGGAGCAGTACTTC.

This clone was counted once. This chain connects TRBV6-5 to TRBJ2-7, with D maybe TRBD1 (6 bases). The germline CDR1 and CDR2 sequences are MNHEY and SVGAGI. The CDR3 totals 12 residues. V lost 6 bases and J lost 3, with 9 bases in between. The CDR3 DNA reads TGTGCCAGCAGCACAGGGAGCTACGAGCAGTACTTC. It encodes CASSTGSYEQYF.

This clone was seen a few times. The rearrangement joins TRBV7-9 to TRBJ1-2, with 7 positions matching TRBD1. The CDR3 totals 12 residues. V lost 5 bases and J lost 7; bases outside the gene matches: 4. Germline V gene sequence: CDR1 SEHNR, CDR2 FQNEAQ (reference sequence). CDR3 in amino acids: CASSPDRVGYTF. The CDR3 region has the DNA TGTGCCAGCAGCCCTGACAGGGTTGGCTACACCTTC.

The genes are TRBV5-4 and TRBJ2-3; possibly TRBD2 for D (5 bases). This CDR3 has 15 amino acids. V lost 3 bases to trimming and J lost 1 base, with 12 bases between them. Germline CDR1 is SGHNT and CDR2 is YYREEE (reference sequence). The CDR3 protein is CASSSTRSGTDTQYF. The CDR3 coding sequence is TGTGCCAGCAGCTCCACCCGTAGCGGCACAGATACGCAGTATTTT.

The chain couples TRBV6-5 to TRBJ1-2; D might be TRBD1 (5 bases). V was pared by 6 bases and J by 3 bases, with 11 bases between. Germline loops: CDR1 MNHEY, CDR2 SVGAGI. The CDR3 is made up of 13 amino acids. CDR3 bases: TGTGCCAGCAGGGGGGGACTGTACTATGGCTACACCTTC. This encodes CASRGGLYYGYTF.

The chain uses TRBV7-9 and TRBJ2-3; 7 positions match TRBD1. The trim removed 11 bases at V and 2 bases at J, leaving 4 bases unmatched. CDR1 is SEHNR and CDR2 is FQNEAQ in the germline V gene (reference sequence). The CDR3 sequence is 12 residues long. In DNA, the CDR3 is TGTGCCGGCAAGGGGGCCACAGATACGCAGTATTTT. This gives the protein CAGKGATDTQYF.

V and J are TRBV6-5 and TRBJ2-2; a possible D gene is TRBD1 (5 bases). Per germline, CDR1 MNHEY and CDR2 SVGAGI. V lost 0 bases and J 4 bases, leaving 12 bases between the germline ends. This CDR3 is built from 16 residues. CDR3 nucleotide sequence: TGTGCCAGCAGTTACTCAGGGGCGCAGGGCACCGGGGAGCTGTTTTTT. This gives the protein CASSYSGAQGTGELFF.

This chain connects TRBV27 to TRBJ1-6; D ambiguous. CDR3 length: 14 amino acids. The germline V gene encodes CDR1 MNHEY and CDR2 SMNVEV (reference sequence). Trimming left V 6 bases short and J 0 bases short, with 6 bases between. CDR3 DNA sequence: TGTGCCAGCAGAATGAGCTCCTATAATTCACCCCTCCACTTT. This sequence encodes CASRMSSYNSPLHF.

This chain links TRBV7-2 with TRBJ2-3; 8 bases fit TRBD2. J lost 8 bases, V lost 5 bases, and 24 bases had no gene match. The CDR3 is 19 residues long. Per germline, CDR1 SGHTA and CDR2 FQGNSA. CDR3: CASSPPSGSNSAPDGTQYF. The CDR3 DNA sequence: TGTGCCAGCAGCCCCCCCAGCGGGAGTAATTCTGCCCCAGATGGTACGCAGTATTTT.

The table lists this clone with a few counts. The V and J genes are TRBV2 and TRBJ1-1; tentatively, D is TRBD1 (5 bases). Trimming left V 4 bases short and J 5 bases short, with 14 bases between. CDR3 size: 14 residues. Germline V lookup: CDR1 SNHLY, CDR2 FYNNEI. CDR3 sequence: CASSAAGRETEAFF. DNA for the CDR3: TGTGCCAGCAGTGCCGCAGGGCGGGAAACTGAAGCTTTCTTT.

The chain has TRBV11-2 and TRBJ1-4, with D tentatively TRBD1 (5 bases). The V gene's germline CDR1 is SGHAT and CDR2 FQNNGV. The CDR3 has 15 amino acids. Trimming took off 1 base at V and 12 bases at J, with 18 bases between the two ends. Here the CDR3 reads CASSLGAGGRGELFF. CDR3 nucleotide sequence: TGTGCCAGCAGCTTAGGAGCAGGAGGACGGGGGGAACTGTTTTTT.

The CDR3 is CAIRQGWSNEQFF. CDR3 coding DNA: TGTGCCATTAGACAGGGTTGGAGCAATGAGCAGTTCTTC. J is TRBJ2-1 and V is TRBV2; TRBD1 aligns across 7 bases. Losses at the gene ends were 10 bases for V and 6 bases for J; bases not matched to a gene: 9. The CDR3 spans 13 residues. Germline loops: CDR1 SNHLY, CDR2 FYNNEI. Based on the CDR3 plus reference TRBV2 and TRBJ2-1, the full variable domain is EPEVTQTPSHQVTQMGQEVILRCVPISNHLYFYWYRQILGQKVEFLVSFYNNEISEKSEIFDDQFSVERPDGSNFTLKIRSTKLEDSAMYFCAIRQGWSNEQFFGPGTRLTVL.

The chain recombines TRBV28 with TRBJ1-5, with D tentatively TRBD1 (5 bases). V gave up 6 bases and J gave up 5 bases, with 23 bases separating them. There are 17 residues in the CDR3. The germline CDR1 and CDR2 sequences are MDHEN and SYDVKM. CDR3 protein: CASRCPRTIFLDQPQHF. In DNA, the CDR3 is TGTGCCAGCAGATGCCCCCGGACAATTTTTTTGGATCAGCCCCAGCATTTT.

The CDR3 DNA reads TGTGCCAGCGGCACCTCGTTAGCTGACACTGAAGCTTTCTTT. Protein sequence: CASGTSLADTEAFF. The rearrangement joins TRBV27 to TRBJ1-1; the D is unclear. This CDR3 comprises 14 residues. CDR1 and CDR2 (germline): MNHEY, SMNVEV (reference sequence). V was pared by 8 bases and J by 3 bases, with 16 bases between.

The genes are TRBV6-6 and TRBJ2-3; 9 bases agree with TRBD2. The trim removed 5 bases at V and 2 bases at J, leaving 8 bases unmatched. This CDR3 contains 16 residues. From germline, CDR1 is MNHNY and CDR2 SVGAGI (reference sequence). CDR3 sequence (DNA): TGTGCCAGCAGTGTCGGGACTAGCAGCTCCACAGATACGCAGTATTTT. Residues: CASSVGTSSSTDTQYF.